A selection of T cell receptor beta chains follows, all from one sample in a study of vaccination and CD4 T cells after COVID-19. MiXCR, run by TCRdb on the PCR reads, gives a single entry per CDR3 protein. The sample has 8,000 to 10,000 distinct CDR3 sequences; 25% to 35% are singletons. Their recognized antigens are unknown. The sequenced material came from CD4+ T cells from blood, cultured in vitro. All receptors derive from a human donor in good health. The CDR3 runs from the conserved cysteine through the conserved F or W. D genes are given only for firm matches. The size of a clone is reported for some rows only, either as once, few or many, or as a class for expanded clones.

v_gene	abundance	d_gene	j_gene	CDR3aa	CDR3nt
TRBV5-1	NA	TRBD2	TRBJ2-1	CASSLGGRYNEQFF	TGCGCCAGCAGCTTGGGCGGGAGGTACAATGAGCAGTTCTTC
TRBV28	NA	NA	TRBJ2-7	CASKIDSSYEQYF	TGTGCCAGCAAAATCGACAGCTCCTACGAGCAGTACTTC
TRBV18	NA	NA	TRBJ2-3	CASSPGRDTDTQYF	TGTGCCAGCTCACCGGGGCGGGACACAGATACGCAGTATTTT
TRBV28	NA	TRBD1	TRBJ1-6	CASSPQTGNNSPLHF	TGTGCCAGCAGTCCCCAGACAGGGAATAATTCACCCCTCCACTTT
TRBV5-1	NA	NA	TRBJ1-1	CASSPLGGRTEAFF	TGCGCCAGCAGCCCGTTGGGGGGAAGAACTGAAGCTTTCTTT
TRBV24-1	few	TRBD1	TRBJ2-7	CATTSRDREYEQYF	TGTGCCACCACCAGCCGGGACAGGGAATACGAGCAGTACTTC
TRBV12-3/TRBV12-4	NA	NA	TRBJ2-1	CASTLPGSRSYNEQFF	TGTGCCAGCACCCTCCCGGGTAGTCGGTCCTACAATGAGCAGTTCTTC
TRBV6-4	NA	NA	TRBJ1-2	CASSDSFGQNYGYTF	TGTGCCAGCAGTGACTCGTTTGGACAGAACTATGGCTACACCTTC
TRBV24-1	few	TRBD1	TRBJ2-1	CATNEGTGGGEQFF	TGTGCCACCAACGAAGGGACAGGGGGTGGTGAGCAGTTCTTC
TRBV4-2	NA	NA	TRBJ1-4	CASSQEGRGDEKLFF	TGTGCCAGCAGCCAAGAGGGAAGAGGGGATGAAAAACTGTTTTTT
TRBV11-2	NA	NA	TRBJ2-5	CASNPMGGPETQYF	TGTGCCAGCAACCCGATGGGGGGTCCGGAGACCCAGTACTTC
TRBV5-4	NA	NA	TRBJ2-7	CASSPANREQYF	TGTGCCAGCAGCCCGGCCAATCGCGAGCAGTACTTC
TRBV7-6	NA	TRBD2	TRBJ2-5	CASSSTAGGGGETQYF	TGTGCCAGCAGCTCCACGGCGGGAGGGGGAGGGGAGACCCAGTACTTC
TRBV28	NA	NA	TRBJ2-1	CASTSAGQTRSYNEQFF	TGTGCCAGCACTTCGGCGGGACAAACCCGCTCCTACAATGAGCAGTTCTTC
TRBV6-2/TRBV6-3	medium-sized	NA	TRBJ1-6	CASSYSTANSPLHF	TGTGCCAGCAGTTACTCGACGGCTAATTCACCCCTCCACTTT
TRBV6-7	few	NA	TRBJ2-1	CASIWAAGHYNEQFF	TGTGCCAGCATATGGGCCGCGGGCCACTACAATGAGCAGTTCTTC
TRBV6-1	few	NA	TRBJ1-1	CASRTIQDSTEAFF	TGTGCCAGCAGGACAATCCAGGATTCGACTGAAGCTTTCTTT
TRBV18	few	NA	TRBJ1-1	CASSLHSIGTEAFF	TGTGCCAGCTCACTCCACTCCATTGGGACTGAAGCTTTCTTT
TRBV6-4	few	NA	TRBJ1-1	CASRDSFRGTEAFF	TGTGCCAGCAGGGATTCGTTTAGAGGAACTGAAGCTTTCTTT
TRBV20-1	NA	NA	TRBJ2-1	CSAKPINEQFF	TGCAGTGCCAAACCTATCAATGAGCAGTTCTTC
TRBV20-1	NA	NA	TRBJ2-3	CSARAAGRDTQYF	TGCAGTGCTAGGGCGGCAGGGCGAGATACGCAGTATTTT
TRBV5-4	once	NA	TRBJ2-3	CASSSKNTDTQYF	TGTGCCAGCAGCTCAAAAAACACAGATACGCAGTATTTT
TRBV20-1	NA	NA	TRBJ2-5	CSASLPKGGQETQYF	TGCAGTGCTAGTCTCCCAAAGGGGGGGCAAGAGACCCAGTACTTC
TRBV12-3/TRBV12-4	NA	TRBD2	TRBJ2-1	CASSWRLSGIYNEQFF	TGTGCCAGCAGTTGGAGACTGAGCGGGATCTACAATGAGCAGTTCTTC
TRBV11-2	NA	NA	TRBJ2-5	CANSLGQGPETQYF	TGTGCCAACAGCTTAGGTCAGGGCCCAGAGACCCAGTACTTC
TRBV7-2	NA	NA	TRBJ1-6	CASSLAIVFNSPLHF	TGTGCCAGCAGCTTAGCCATAGTCTTTAATTCACCCCTCCACTTT
TRBV6-1	NA	NA	TRBJ2-2	CASRRWASNTGELFF	TGTGCCAGCAGACGATGGGCCAGCAACACCGGGGAGCTGTTTTTT
TRBV11-3	NA	NA	TRBJ1-1	CASSLPGGTEAFF	TGTGCCAGCAGCTTACCGGGGGGTACTGAAGCTTTCTTT
TRBV10-2	NA	NA	TRBJ1-3	CASTEDRGNTIYF	TGCGCCAGCACCGAGGACAGAGGAAACACCATATATTTT
TRBV28	few	NA	TRBJ1-5	CASSLWAGGGPGDYSNQPQHF	TGTGCCAGCAGTTTATGGGCCGGAGGGGGGCCAGGGGATTATAGCAATCAGCCCCAGCATTTT
TRBV7-2	NA	NA	TRBJ1-2	CASSPRGQTGAYGYTF	TGTGCCAGCAGCCCGAGAGGACAGACGGGGGCCTATGGCTACACCTTC